This TCR beta chain was profiled in a study of CD8 T cells in ankylosing spondylitis. Study observations and caveats: Within ankylosing spondylitis blood, a TCR beta motif made up of eight or nine highly homologous variants appeared to be characteristic. Some motif variants were previously reported in reactive arthritis synovial fluid and blood. Within peripheral blood, clones linked to disease were CD8+ and relatively rare.

CDR3 size: 15 residues. Trimming removed 0 bases from V and 7 bases from J, with 15 bases in between. Germline lookup yields CDR1 MNHEY and CDR2 SVGAGI. As to this clonotype: The antigen remains unidentified.

TCRdb analysed the 5' RACE reads with MiXCR anew, one entry per CDR3 protein. The sample yields some 290,000 distinct CDR3 sequences, 20% seen once. The chain joins TRBV6-5 to TRBJ1-1, with no clear D. Sequenced input: blood, either unsorted or a sorted T cell fraction (not recorded which). This clonotype originated in a male donor with ankylosing spondylitis or in good health (not recorded which). The CDR3 DNA sequence: TGTGCCAGCAGTTACTCGGTGTACCGCCGGCTTGAAGCTTTCTTT. Protein sequence: CASSYSVYRRLEAFF.